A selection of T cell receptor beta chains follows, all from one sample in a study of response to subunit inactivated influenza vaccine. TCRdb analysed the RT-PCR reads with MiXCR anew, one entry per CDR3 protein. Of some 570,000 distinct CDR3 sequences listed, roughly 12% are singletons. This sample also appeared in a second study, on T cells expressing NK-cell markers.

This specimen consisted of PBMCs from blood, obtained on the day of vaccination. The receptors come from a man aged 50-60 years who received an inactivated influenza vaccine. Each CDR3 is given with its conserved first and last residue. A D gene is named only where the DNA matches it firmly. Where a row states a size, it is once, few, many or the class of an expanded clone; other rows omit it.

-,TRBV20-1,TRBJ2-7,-,TGCAGTGCTAGTGCCGGGGCCAGGGACGAGCAGTACTTC,CSASAGARDEQYF
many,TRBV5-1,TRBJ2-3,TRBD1,TGCGCCAGCGGGGGGACAGGGCTCGGCACAGATACGCAGTATTTT,CASGGTGLGTDTQYF
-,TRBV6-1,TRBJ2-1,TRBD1,TGTGCCAGCAGTGAAAGGGGGCAGGGGGCTGAGCAGTTCTTC,CASSERGQGAEQFF
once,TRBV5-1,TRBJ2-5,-,TGCGCCAGCAGCGCAGGAACCTTCCAAGAGACCCAGTACTTC,CASSAGTFQETQYF
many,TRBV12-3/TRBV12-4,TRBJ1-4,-,TGTGCCAGCAGTTCGAGGGAGCGGCACAATGAAAAACTGTTTTTT,CASSSRERHNEKLFF
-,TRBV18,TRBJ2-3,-,TGTGCCAGCTCACCACTTTTCTGGTACCCAGTCCCAGATACGCAGTATTTT,CASSPLFWYPVPDTQYF
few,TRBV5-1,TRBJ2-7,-,TGCGCCAGCAGCTTGGAAGGCCCCAACGAGCAGTACTTC,CASSLEGPNEQYF
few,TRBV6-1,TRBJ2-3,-,TGTGCCAGCACCAAAGTCGGCGGGGGCACAGATACGCAGTATTTT,CASTKVGGGTDTQYF
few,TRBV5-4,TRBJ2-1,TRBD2,TGTGCCAGCAGCTTGGCGGGGAGGGCAGGAAATGAGCAGTTCTTC,CASSLAGRAGNEQFF
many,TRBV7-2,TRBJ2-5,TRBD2,TGTGCCAGCACCCGGGGGGGAGGGTCCGCGACCCAGTACTTC,CASTRGGGSATQYF
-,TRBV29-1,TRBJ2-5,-,TGCAGCGTTGTACAAGGGCGGCGAGAGACCCAGTACTTC,CSVVQGRRETQYF
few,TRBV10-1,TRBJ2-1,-,TGCGCCAGCAGAGTTGGACTTTACAATGAGCAGTTCTTC,CASRVGLYNEQFF
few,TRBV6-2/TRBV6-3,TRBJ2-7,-,TGTGCCAGCAGTTACCCAGGGCGGGCCTACGAGCAGTACTTC,CASSYPGRAYEQYF
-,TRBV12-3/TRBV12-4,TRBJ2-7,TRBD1,TGTGCCAGCAGTCACGACAGGGGCGAGCAGTACTTC,CASSHDRGEQYF
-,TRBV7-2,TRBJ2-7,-,TGTGCCAGCAGCTCGGACCCCGGCTCCTACGAGCAGTACTTC,CASSSDPGSYEQYF
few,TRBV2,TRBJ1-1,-,TGTGCCAGCAGTGTGGTGGGGCCTGAAGCTTTCTTT,CASSVVGPEAFF
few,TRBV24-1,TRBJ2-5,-,TGTGCCACCAGTGATTCCGGGACACGACAAGAGACCCAGTACTTC,CATSDSGTRQETQYF
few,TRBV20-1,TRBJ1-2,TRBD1,TGCAGTGCTAGAGATAACAGGGGGCGAAAAGGCTACACCTTC,CSARDNRGRKGYTF
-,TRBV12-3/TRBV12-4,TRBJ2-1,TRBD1,TGTGCCATCAAGGGGGCCTTAAGACACAATGAGCAGTTCTTC,CAIKGALRHNEQFF
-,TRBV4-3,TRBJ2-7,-,TGCGCCAGCAGCCAAGACTGGGGGAATTACTACGAGCAGTACTTC,CASSQDWGNYYEQYF
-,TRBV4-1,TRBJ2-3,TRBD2,TGCGCCAGCAGCCAAACCGGGACTAGCGGGGCCTGGCCGCAGTATTTT,CASSQTGTSGAWPQYF
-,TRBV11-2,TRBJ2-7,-,TGTGCCAGCAGCTTAGTCCGGTGGGGGGGCTCGTCCTACGAGCAGTACTTC,CASSLVRWGGSSYEQYF
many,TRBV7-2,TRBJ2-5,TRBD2,TGTGCCAGCAGCTTACTAGCGGGGGTCCAAGAGACCCAGTACTTC,CASSLLAGVQETQYF
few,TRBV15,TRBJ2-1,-,TGTGCCACCAGCAGAGATTGGTTGAGCTCCTACAATGAGCAGTTCTTC,CATSRDWLSSYNEQFF
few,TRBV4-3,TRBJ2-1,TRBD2,TGCGCCAGCAGCCAAGATGGACTAGCGGGTCCCGGGTTCTTC,CASSQDGLAGPGFF
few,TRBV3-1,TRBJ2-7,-,TGTGCCAGCAGCCCCGGCTATGGACTTGGATCCTACGAGCAGTACTTC,CASSPGYGLGSYEQYF
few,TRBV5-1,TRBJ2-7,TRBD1,TGCGCCAGCAGTTTAGGGGGCCCCTCCGAGCAGTACTTC,CASSLGGPSEQYF
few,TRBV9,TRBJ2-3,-,TGTGCCAGCAGCGTAGCAGGGATGTCAGATACGCAGTATTTT,CASSVAGMSDTQYF
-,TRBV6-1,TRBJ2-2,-,TGTGCCAGCAGTCCCCGGACGTTCGGGGAGCTGTTTTTT,CASSPRTFGELFF
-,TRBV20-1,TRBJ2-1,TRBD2,TGCAGTGCTCCCGACCCTAGCGGGGGGGCCAACTACAATGAGCAGTTCTTC,CSAPDPSGGANYNEQFF
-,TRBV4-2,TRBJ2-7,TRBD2,TGTGCCAGCAGCCAAACCTCCGGGACTAGCGGAAATCCCTACGAGCAGTACTTC,CASSQTSGTSGNPYEQYF
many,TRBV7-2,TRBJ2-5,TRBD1,TGTGCCAGCAGCCCCTTGACAGGGCCCCGAGAGACCCAGTACTTC,CASSPLTGPRETQYF
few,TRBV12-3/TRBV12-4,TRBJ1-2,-,TGTGCCAGCAGTTCCACTAGGCTCTATGGCTACACCTTC,CASSSTRLYGYTF
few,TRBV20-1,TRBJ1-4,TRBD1,TGCAGTGCTTGGACAGGGACTAATGAAAAACTGTTTTTT,CSAWTGTNEKLFF
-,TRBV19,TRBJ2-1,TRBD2,TGTGCCAGTACCGGGAGGGCCTACAATGAGCAGTTCTTC,CASTGRAYNEQFF
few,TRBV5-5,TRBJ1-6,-,TGTGCCAGCAGCTTGGGGTTAGATTTCTATAATTCACCCCTCCACTTT,CASSLGLDFYNSPLHF
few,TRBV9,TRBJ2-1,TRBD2,TGTGCCAGCAGCGTAGAAGGTCTAGCGGAATACAATGAGCAGTTCTTC,CASSVEGLAEYNEQFF
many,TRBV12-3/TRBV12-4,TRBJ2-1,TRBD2,TGTGCCAGCAGTCTCTGGGGGGGGGGTTACAATGAGCAGTTCTTC,CASSLWGGGYNEQFF
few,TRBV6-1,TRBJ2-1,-,TGTGCCAGCAGTCTCCTCCTGGGGTACCACAATGAGCAGTTCTTC,CASSLLLGYHNEQFF
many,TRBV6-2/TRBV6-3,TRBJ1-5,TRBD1,TGTGCCAGCCACCCGGACAGGGTGGGTAGTCAGCCCCAGCATTTT,CASHPDRVGSQPQHF
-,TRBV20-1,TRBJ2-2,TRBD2,TGCAGTGCCCCGATTCGGGCTAGCGGGGGGACCGGGGAGCTGTTTTTT,CSAPIRASGGTGELFF
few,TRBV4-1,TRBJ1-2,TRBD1,TGCGCCAGCAGCCAATGGGAGGTACAGGGGGCCGCCTATGGCTACACCTTC,CASSQWEVQGAAYGYTF
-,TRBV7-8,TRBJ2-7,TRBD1,TGTGCCAGCAGCTTTGGGACAGGGGGGATATCCTACGAGCAGTACTTC,CASSFGTGGISYEQYF
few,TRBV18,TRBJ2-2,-,TGTGCCAGCTCAAGGAGTGGGGGAAACGCGAACACCGGGGAGCTGTTTTTT,CASSRSGGNANTGELFF
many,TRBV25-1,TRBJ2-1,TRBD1,TGTGCCAGCAGTGAAGGGACAGGGGTGTTAGGGCAGTTCTTC,CASSEGTGVLGQFF
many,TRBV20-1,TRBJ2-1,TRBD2,TGCAGTGCTAGAGATAGCGGGAGGGGCTCAAGCTCCTACAATGAGCAGTTCTTC,CSARDSGRGSSSYNEQFF
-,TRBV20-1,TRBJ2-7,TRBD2,TGCAGTGCTAGGTGGGGACTAGCGGGATACGAGCAGTACTTC,CSARWGLAGYEQYF
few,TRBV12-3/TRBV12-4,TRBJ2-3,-,TGTGCCAGCAGTTTATCTGGAGACACAGATACGCAGTATTTT,CASSLSGDTDTQYF
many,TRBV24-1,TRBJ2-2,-,TGTGCCACCAGTGACCCAATGGTGCAGGGCGGGGAGCTGTTTTTT,CATSDPMVQGGELFF
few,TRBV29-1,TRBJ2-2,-,TGCAGCACCGTCGACACCGGGGAGCTGTTTTTT,CSTVDTGELFF
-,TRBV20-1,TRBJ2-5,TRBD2,TGCAGTGCGAATGTAGCGGGGTTGGAGACCCAGTACTTC,CSANVAGLETQYF
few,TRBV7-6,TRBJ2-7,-,TGTGCCAGCAGCCTCGGATATCGCGGGGCCTCCTACGAGCAGTACTTC,CASSLGYRGASYEQYF
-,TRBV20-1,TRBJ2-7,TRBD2,TGCAGTGCTAGAGACCCTAGCGGCCCTTCCTACGAGCAGTACTTC,CSARDPSGPSYEQYF
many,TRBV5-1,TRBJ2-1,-,TGCGCCAGCAGCTCCGTCGAGGTCCGGAGTGAGCAGTTCTTC,CASSSVEVRSEQFF
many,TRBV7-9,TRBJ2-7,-,TGTGCCAGCAGCTTAGTACCGGACGAGCAGTACTTC,CASSLVPDEQYF
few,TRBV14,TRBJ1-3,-,TGTGCCAGCAGCATCAGGGCTGGAAACACCATATATTTT,CASSIRAGNTIYF
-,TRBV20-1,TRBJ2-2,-,TGCAGTGCTAGTACGGGTAGCGGGGAGCTGTTTTTT,CSASTGSGELFF
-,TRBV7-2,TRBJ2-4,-,TGTGCCAGCCGGGGGGCCGTCAAAAACATTCAGTACTTC,CASRGAVKNIQYF
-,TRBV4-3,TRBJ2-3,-,TGCGCCAGCAGCCAAGTTACGTCAGGGGGGGATACGCAGTATTTT,CASSQVTSGGDTQYF
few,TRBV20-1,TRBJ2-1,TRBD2,TGCAGTGCGACAAGACTAGCGGGATACAATGAGCAGTTCTTC,CSATRLAGYNEQFF